This T cell receptor beta chain was recorded in a study of T cells after yellow fever vaccination. Study-wide context: Researchers used SMART-Seq v4 Ultra Low Input to prepare fractions that had low cell numbers.

The germline gives CDR1 MNHNS, CDR2 SASEGT. Trimming stripped 4 bases from V and 2 bases from J, with 9 bases between. This CDR3 comprises 13 residues. TCR cDNA was made by 5'RACE template switching, adding a universal primer site and UMIs. TCRdb redid the calling of the 5' RACE reads with MiXCR, one entry per CDR3 protein. Among under 150,000 distinct CDR3 sequences listed, roughly 8.2% were seen once. The study, taken as a whole, reports: One caveat is that FACS-sorted repertoires could contain abundant clonotypes contaminating from the bulk population. Subsequent booster samples again held most clones from primary vaccination (96% CD4, about 90% CD8).

This clonotype was seen repeatedly, ten times or more. Its antigen remains unidentified. This sequence was found in a man under 40 who received the YFV17D yellow fever vaccine. The chain carries TRBV6-1 and TRBJ2-7; D is perhaps TRBD2 (5 bases). This specimen was CD4+ T cells sorted from PBMCs, taken 5 days after the yellow fever booster vaccination. The CDR3 sequence: CASSALGAYEQYF. The CDR3 DNA reads as TGTGCCAGCAGTGCCCTCGGGGCCTACGAGCAGTACTTC.